The entry that follows covers one TCR beta chain sequence. There is no known antigen for this receptor. The junction departs from germline at one end; a sequencing error may be responsible. The data are from a study of CD8+CD57+ T cells in acquired aplastic anemia (dated by TCRdb to the late 2010s). As for the study more broadly: Extracted DNA from sorted CD4+ and CD8+ cells averaged approximately 3 ug, ranging from roughly 0.17 to 30 ug. A CD8+CD57+ expansion meant a frequency higher than the mean frequency seen in healthy subjects. Overall study outcomes, separate from this receptor: Although 25 to 30 CD8+ CDR3 sequences were shared by patients and controls, these sequences appeared highly expressed in patients and within the immunodominant clones of patients. Patients and healthy controls showed no significant difference in CD8+ Simpson's diversity (P=0.060).

TCR beta VDJ combination and CDR3 sequence profiling used genomic DNA as the template. An Illumina HiSeq 2000 was the platform used for TCR repertoire sequencing. On the authors' methods: TRBV/TRBJ rearrangement plots, CDR3 size and DJ length profiles, and Simpson's diversity index were used to assess repertoires. The most abundant DNA sequence in the deep sequencing data was taken as the immunodominant clone. CDR3 amino acid sequences were screened for sharing across subjects and were compared with published repertoires and the VDJdb database. TCRdb took the public reads, trimmed them with fastp at Q25, ran MiXCR for clone calling and kept in-frame beta chains. Every entry covers one CDR3 protein and lists the most common genes and DNA from its rows. The V and J calls and clone size are TCRdb's, not the authors'. Here the sample has 75,000 to 100,000 distinct CDR3 sequences; less than 75% occur a single time. The ten largest account for 65% of the sample.

The patients picked for sequencing were ones in whom flow cytometry had shown an expansion of CD8+CD57+ cells. Every patient had severe acquired aplastic anemia, diagnosed using the International Study of Aplastic Anemia and Agranulocytosis and Camitta criteria. At the time blood was sampled, none of the patients had received any therapy. The study deep-sequenced TCR repertoires of sorted CD4+ and CD8+ blood T cells from severe aplastic anemia patients and healthy subjects. Patients were enrolled in the USA under clinicaltrials.gov protocols 00001620, 01623167, 00001397, 00071045, 00081523 and 00961064. Ficoll-Paque density gradient centrifugation was used to isolate peripheral blood mononuclear cells. Before DNA was extracted, CD4+ and CD8+ T cells were sorted using either FACS or magnetic beads. Sequencing input: sorted CD4+, CD8+, or CD8+CD57+ T cells (not recorded which) from PBMCs. The receptor was derived from a human donor with aplastic anemia.

Here the CDR3 is given as CATSNGRNQPQHF. The nucleotides are TGTGCCACCAGTAACGGGAGGAATCAGCCGCAGCATTTT. Here the chain combines TRBV15 and TRBJ1-5; too little of a D gene remains to name it. CDR1 and CDR2 were assigned from the germline V gene (reference sequence) as LNHNV and YYDKDF. Spanning cysteine to phenylalanine, the CDR3 consists of 13 amino acids. Just CDR3 DNA is preserved here, 39 bases in frame from base 1.